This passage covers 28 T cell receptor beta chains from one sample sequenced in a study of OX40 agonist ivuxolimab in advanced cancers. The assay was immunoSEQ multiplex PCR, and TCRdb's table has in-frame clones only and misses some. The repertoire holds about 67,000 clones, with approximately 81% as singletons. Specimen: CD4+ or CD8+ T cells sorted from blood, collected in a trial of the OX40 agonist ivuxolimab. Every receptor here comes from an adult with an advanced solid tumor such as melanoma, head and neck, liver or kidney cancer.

The CDR3 is CAWRAGAPLHF. In DNA form, the CDR3 reads TGTGCCTGGAGGGCGGGGGCACCCCTCCACTTT. This chain joins TRBV30 and TRBJ1-6, with D possibly TRBD1 on 5 matching bases. Looked up from germline, CDR1 is GTSNPN and CDR2 is SVGIG (reference sequence). Deletions cut 3 bases from V and 11 bases from J, with 8 bases between. The CDR3 runs 11 residues.

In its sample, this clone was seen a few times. CDR3 amino acids: CASSESAGTQYF. CDR3 nucleotides: TGTGCCAGCAGTGAATCGGCTGGCACGCAGTATTTT. This sequence joins TRBV2 and TRBJ2-3; D gene uncertain. The CDR3 loop spans 12 amino acids. CDR1 and CDR2 (germline): SNHLY, FYNNEI. Trimming removed 2 bases at V and 9 bases at J, with 9 bases between.

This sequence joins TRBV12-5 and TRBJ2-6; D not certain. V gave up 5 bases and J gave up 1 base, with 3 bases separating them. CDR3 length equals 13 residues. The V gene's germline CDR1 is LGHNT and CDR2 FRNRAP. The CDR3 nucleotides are TGTGCTAGTGGTCAATCTGGGGCCAACGTCCTGACTTTC. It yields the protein CASGQSGANVLTF.

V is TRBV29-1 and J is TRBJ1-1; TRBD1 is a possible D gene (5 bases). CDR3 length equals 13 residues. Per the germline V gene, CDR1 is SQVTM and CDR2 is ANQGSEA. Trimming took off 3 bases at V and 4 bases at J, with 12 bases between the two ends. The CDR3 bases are TGCAGCGTTGAGAGGGGCGGCGGCACTGAAGCTTTCTTT. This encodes CSVERGGGTEAFF.

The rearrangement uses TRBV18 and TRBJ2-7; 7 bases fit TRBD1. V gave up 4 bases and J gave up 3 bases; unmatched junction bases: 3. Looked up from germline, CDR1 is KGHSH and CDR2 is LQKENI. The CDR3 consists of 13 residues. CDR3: CASSQGARYEQYF. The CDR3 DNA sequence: TGTGCCAGCTCACAGGGGGCACGCTACGAGCAGTACTTC. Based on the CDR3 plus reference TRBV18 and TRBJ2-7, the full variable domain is NAGVMQNPRHLVRRRGQEARLRCSPMKGHSHVYWYRQLPEEGLKFMVYLQKENIIDESGMPKERFSAEFPKEGPSILRIQQVVRGDSAAYFCASSQGARYEQYFGPGTRLTVT.

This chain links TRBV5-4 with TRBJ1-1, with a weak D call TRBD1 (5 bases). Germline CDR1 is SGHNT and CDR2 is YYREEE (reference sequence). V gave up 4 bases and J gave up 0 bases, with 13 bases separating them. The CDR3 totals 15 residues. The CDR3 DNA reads TGTGCCAGCAGCGAACGCTACAGGCTGAACACTGAAGCTTTCTTT. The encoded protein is CASSERYRLNTEAFF.

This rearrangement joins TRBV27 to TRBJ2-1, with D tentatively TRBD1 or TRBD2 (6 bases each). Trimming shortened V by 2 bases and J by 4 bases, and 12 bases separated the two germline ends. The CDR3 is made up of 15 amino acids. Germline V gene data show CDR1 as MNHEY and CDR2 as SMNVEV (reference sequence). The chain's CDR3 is CASSLEGGRYNEQFF. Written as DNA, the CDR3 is TGTGCCAGCAGTTTAGAGGGGGGCCGATACAATGAGCAGTTCTTC.

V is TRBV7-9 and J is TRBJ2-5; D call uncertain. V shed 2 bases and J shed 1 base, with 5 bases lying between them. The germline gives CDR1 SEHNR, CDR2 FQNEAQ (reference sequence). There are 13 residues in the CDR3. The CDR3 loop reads CASSLSSQETQYF. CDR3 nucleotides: TGTGCCAGCAGCTTATCTAGCCAAGAGACCCAGTACTTC. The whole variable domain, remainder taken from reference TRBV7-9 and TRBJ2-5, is DTGVSQNPRHKITKRGQNVTFRCDPISEHNRLYWYRQTLGQGPEFLTYFQNEAQLEKSRLLSDRFSAERPKGSFSTLEIQRTEQGDSAMYLCASSLSSQETQYFGPGTRLLVL.

CDR3 nucleotides: TGTGCCTGCCCCCTTGGGAGCTACTATGGCTACACCTTC. Its protein product is CACPLGSYYGYTF. The J gene is TRBJ1-2, the V gene TRBV30; D ambiguous. V was pared by 6 bases and J by 3 bases, with 14 bases between. The CDR3 extends over 13 amino acids. Germline assignment: CDR1 GTSNPN and CDR2 SVGIG (reference sequence).

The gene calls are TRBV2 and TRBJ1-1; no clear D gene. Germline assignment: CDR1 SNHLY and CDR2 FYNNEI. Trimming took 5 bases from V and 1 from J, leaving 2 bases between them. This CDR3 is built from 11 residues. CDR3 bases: TGTGCCAGCAGTCAGAACACTGAAGCTTTCTTT. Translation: CASSQNTEAFF.

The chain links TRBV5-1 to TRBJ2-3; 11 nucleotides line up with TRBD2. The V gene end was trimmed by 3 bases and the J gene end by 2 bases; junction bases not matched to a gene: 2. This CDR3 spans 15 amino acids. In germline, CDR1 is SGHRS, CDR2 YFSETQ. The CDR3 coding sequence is TGCGCCAGCAGCTGGACTAGCGGGTTCACAGATACGCAGTATTTT. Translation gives CASSWTSGFTDTQYF. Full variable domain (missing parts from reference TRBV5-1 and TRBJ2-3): KAGVTQTPRYLIKTRGQQVTLSCSPISGHRSVSWYQQTPGQGLQFLFEYFSETQRNKGNFPGRFSGRQFSNSRSEMNVSTLELGDSALYLCASSWTSGFTDTQYFGPGTRLTVL.

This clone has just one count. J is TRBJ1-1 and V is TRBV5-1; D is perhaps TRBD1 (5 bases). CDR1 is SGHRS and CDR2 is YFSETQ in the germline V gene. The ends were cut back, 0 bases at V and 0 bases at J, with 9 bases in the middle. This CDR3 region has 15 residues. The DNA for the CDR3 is TGCGCCAGCAGCTTGGCCGGGACGGTGAACACTGAAGCTTTCTTT. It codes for CASSLAGTVNTEAFF.

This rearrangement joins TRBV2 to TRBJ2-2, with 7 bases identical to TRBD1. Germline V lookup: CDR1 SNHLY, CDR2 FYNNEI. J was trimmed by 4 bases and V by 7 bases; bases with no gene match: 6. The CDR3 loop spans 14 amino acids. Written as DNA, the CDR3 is TGTGCCAGCACTGGATCAGGGGGCACCGGGGAGCTGTTTTTT. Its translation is CASTGSGGTGELFF.

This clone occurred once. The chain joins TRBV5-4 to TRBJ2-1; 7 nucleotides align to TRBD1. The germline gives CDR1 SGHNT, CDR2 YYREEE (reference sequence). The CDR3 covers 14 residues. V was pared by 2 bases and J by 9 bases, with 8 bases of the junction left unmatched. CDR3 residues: CASSFTGQATEQFF. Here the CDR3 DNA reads TGTGCCAGCAGCTTTACAGGACAGGCAACTGAGCAGTTCTTC. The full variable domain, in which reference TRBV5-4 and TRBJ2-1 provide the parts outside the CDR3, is ETGVTQSPTHLIKTRGQQVTLRCSSQSGHNTVSWYQQALGQGPQFIFQYYREEENGRGNFPPRFSGLQFPNYSSELNVNALELDDSALYLCASSFTGQATEQFFGPGTRLTVL.

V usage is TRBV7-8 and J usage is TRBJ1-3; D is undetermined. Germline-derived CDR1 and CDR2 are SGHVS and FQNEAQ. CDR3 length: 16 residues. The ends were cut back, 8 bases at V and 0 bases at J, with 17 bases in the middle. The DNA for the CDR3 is TGTGCCAGCGGGGTTTCCGGAATCAGCTCTGGAAACACCATATATTTT. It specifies CASGVSGISSGNTIYF.

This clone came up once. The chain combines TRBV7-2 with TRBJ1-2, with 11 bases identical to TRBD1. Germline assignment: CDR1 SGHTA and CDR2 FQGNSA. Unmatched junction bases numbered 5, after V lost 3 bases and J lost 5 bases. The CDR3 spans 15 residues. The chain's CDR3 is CASSFGQGAEYGYTF. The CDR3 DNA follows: TGTGCCAGCAGCTTTGGACAGGGGGCCGAGTATGGCTACACCTTC.

The CDR3 DNA is TGTGCCAGCAGCTTAGGGAGAGGGGACGCTGAAGCTTTCTTT. It is translated as CASSLGRGDAEAFF. The gene calls are TRBV7-9 and TRBJ1-1; a weak D match, TRBD1 (5 bases). Germline lookup yields CDR1 SEHNR and CDR2 FQNEAQ (reference sequence). This CDR3 has 14 amino acids. Trimming pared 1 base from V and 6 bases from J, leaving 12 bases between.

In DNA, the CDR3 is TGTGCCAGCAGCTCGAGGACAGGGAGCACAGATACGCAGTATTTT. It specifies CASSSRTGSTDTQYF. The chain employs TRBV5-4 and TRBJ2-3; 8 bases are a match to TRBD1. V shed 3 bases, J shed 0 bases, and the junction held 3 bases outside the gene matches. CDR3 length equals 15 residues. Per germline, CDR1 SGHNT and CDR2 YYREEE (reference sequence).

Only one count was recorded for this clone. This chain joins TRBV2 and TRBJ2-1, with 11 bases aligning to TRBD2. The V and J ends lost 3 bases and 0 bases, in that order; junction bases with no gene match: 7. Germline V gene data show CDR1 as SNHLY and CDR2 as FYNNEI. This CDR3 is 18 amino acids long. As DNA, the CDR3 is TGTGCCAGCAGTGACAGGCTAGCGGGGGGCCCCTCCTACAATGAGCAGTTCTTC. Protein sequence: CASSDRLAGGPSYNEQFF.

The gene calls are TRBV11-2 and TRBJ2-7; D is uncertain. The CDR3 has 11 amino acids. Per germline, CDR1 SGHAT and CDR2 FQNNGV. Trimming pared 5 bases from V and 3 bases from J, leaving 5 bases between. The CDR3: CASSLFYEQYF. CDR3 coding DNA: TGTGCCAGCAGCCTTTTCTACGAGCAGTACTTC.

The CDR3 DNA sequence: TGTGCCATCAGATATGGGGAGGAGGGCTTCTACGAGCAGTACTTC. Translating it yields CAIRYGEEGFYEQYF. The rearrangement links TRBV10-3 to TRBJ2-7; possible D gene TRBD2, 6 bases. V lost 6 bases and J lost 3, with 18 bases in between. CDR1 ENHRY and CDR2 SYGVKD come from the germline V gene. The CDR3 runs 15 residues.

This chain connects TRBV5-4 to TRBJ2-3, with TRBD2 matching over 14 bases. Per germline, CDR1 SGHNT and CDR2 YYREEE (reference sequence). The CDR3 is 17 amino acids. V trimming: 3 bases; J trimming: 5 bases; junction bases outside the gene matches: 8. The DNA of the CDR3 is TGTGCCAGCAGCTCCAGACTAGCGGGGGGGCCGATAGATACGCAGTATTTT. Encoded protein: CASSSRLAGGPIDTQYF.

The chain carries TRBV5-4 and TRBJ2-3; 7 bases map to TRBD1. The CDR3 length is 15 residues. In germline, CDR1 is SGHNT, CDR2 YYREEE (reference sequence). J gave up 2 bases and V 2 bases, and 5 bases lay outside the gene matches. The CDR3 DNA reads TGTGCCAGCAGCTTAAGAGGGGGCTTCACAGATACGCAGTATTTT. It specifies CASSLRGGFTDTQYF.

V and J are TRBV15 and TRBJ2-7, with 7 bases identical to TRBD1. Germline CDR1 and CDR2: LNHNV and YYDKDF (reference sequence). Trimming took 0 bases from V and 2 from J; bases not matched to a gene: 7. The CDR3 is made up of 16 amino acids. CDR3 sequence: CATSRDRGQSTYEQYF. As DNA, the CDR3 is TGTGCCACCAGCAGAGATAGGGGACAGTCTACCTACGAGCAGTACTTC. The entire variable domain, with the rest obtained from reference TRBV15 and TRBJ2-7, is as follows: DAMVIQNPRYQVTQFGKPVTLSCSQTLNHNVMYWYQQKSSQAPKLLFHYYDKDFNNEADTPDNFQSRRPNTSFCFLDIRSPGLGDTAMYLCATSRDRGQSTYEQYFGPGTRLTVT.

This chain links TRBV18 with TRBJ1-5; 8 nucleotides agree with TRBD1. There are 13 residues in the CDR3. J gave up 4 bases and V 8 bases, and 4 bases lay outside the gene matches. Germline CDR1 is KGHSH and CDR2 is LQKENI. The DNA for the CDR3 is TGTGCCAGCCGGGACAGGAATAATCAGCCCCAGCATTTT. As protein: CASRDRNNQPQHF.

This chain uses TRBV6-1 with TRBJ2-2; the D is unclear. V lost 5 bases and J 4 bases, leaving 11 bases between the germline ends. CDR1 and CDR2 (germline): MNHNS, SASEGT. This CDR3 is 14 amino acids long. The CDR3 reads CASSISVSTGELFF. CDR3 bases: TGTGCCAGCAGTATCAGTGTTTCCACCGGGGAGCTGTTTTTT.

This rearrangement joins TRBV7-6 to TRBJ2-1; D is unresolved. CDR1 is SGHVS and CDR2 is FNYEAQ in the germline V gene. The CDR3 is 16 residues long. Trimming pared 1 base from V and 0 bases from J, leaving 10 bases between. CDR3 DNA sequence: TGTGCCAGCAGCTTAGAGGTCACCAGCTCCTACAATGAGCAGTTCTTC. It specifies CASSLEVTSSYNEQFF.

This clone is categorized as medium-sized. CDR3 nucleotides: TGTGCCAGTAGTATGGACGGGATTTTTCCCCTCCACTTT. Encoded protein: CASSMDGIFPLHF. The genes are TRBV19 and TRBJ1-6; D gene uncertain. The germline gives CDR1 LNHDA, CDR2 SQIVND (reference sequence). The V gene lost 3 bases and the J gene lost 13 bases, with 13 bases spanning the gap. This CDR3 has 13 amino acids.